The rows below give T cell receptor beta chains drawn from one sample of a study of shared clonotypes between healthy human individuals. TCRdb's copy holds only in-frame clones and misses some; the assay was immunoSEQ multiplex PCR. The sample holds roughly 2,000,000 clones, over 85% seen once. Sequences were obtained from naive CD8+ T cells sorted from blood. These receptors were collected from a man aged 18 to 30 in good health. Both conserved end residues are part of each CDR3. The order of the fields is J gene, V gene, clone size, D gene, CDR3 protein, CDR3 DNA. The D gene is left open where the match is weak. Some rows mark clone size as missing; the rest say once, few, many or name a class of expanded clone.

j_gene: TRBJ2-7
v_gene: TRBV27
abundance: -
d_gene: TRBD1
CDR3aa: CASSLSVGGLGFYEQYF
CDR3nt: TGTGCCAGCAGTTTATCGGTAGGGGGCTTGGGGTTCTACGAGCAGTACTTC

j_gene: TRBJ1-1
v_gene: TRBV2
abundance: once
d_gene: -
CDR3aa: CASRGFEAFF
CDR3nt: TGTGCCAGCAGGGGGTTTGAAGCTTTCTTT

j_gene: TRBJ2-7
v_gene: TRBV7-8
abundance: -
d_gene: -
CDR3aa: CASSPRVRAYEQYF
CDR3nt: TGTGCCAGCAGCCCCCGGGTTCGGGCCTACGAGCAGTACTTC

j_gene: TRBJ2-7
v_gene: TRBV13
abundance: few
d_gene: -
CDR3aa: CASSLDPIEQYF
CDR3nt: TGTGCCAGCAGCTTAGATCCGATCGAGCAGTACTTC

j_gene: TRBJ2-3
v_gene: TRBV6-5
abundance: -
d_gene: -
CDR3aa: CASSYGPFTDTQYF
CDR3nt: TGTGCCAGCAGTTACGGGCCCTTCACAGATACGCAGTATTTT

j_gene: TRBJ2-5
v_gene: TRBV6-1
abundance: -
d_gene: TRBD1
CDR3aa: CASSARTGDAETQYF
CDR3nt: TGTGCCAGCAGTGCGAGGACAGGGGATGCGGAGACCCAGTACTTC

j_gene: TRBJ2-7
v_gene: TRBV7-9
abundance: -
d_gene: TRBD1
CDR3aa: CASTTGQGPSYEQYF
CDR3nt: TGTGCCAGCACCACGGGACAGGGACCTTCCTACGAGCAGTACTTC

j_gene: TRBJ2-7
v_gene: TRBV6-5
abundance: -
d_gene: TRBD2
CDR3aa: CASSYEGRANEQYF
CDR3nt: TGTGCCAGCAGTTACGAGGGGAGGGCGAACGAGCAGTACTTC

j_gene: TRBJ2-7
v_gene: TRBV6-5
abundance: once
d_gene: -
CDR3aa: CASSSTTHEQYF
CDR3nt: TGTGCCAGCAGCTCCACTACCCACGAGCAGTACTTC

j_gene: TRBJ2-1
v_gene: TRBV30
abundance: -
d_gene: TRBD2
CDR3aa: CAWTGTSGGNEQFF
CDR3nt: TGTGCCTGGACTGGGACTAGCGGGGGGAATGAGCAGTTCTTC

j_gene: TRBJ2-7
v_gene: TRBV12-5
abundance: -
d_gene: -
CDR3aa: CASALPPHYYEQYF
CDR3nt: TGTGCTAGTGCCTTGCCGCCCCACTACTACGAGCAGTACTTC

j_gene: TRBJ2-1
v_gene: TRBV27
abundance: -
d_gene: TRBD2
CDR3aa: CASSLVAGAAYNEQFF
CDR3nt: TGTGCCAGCAGTTTAGTAGCGGGGGCCGCCTACAATGAGCAGTTCTTC

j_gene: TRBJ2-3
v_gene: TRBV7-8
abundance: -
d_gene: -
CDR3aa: CASSLSWERADTQYF
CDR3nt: TGTGCCAGCAGCTTAAGCTGGGAGAGGGCAGATACGCAGTATTTT

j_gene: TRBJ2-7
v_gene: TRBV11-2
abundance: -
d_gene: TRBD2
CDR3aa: CATAWSAGEGYEQYF
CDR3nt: TGTGCCACCGCGTGGTCAGCGGGAGAGGGCTACGAGCAGTACTTC

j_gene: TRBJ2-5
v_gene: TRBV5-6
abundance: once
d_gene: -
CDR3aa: CASSPVAGEQYF
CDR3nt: TGTGCCAGCAGCCCGGTCGCGGGTGAGCAGTACTTC

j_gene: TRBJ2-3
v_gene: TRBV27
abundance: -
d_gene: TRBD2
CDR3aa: CASSLLAGGGTDTQYF
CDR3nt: TGTGCCAGCAGTTTATTAGCGGGAGGGGGCACAGATACGCAGTATTTT

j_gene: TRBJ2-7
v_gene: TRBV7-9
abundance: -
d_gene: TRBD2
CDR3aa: CASSPGTSGGTYEQYF
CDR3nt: TGTGCCAGCAGCCCCGGGACTAGCGGGGGAACCTACGAGCAGTACTTC

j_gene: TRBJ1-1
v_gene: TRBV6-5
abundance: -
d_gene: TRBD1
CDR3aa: CASSYPTGENTEAFF
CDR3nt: TGTGCCAGCAGTTATCCAACAGGGGAGAACACTGAAGCTTTCTTT

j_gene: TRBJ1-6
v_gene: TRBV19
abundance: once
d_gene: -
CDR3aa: CASSGGHPLLASPLHF
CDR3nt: TGTGCCAGCTCGGGGGGACATCCCCTGCTGGCTTCACCCCTCCACTTT

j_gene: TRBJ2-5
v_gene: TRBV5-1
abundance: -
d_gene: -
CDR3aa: CASMSSRGQQETQYF
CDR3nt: TGCGCCAGCATGTCTTCTCGGGGGCAACAAGAGACCCAGTACTTC

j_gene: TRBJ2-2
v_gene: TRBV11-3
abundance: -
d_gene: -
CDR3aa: CASSLNQGELFF
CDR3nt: TGTGCCAGCAGCTTAAACCAGGGGGAGCTGTTTTTT

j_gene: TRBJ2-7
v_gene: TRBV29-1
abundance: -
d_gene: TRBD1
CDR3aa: CSVASGDRGYEQYF
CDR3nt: TGCAGCGTTGCATCGGGGGACAGGGGATACGAGCAGTACTTC

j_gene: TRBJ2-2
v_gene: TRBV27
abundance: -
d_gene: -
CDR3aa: CASSLVSGDTGELFF
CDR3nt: TGTGCCAGCAGTTTAGTCTCGGGTGACACCGGGGAGCTGTTTTTT

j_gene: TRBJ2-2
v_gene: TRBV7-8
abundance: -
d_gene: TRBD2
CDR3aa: CASSAGLAGDNTGELFF
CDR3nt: TGTGCCAGCAGCGCGGGACTAGCGGGAGATAACACCGGGGAGCTGTTTTTT

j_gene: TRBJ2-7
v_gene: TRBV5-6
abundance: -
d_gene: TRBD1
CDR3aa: CASSIDRDYEQYF
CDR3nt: TGTGCCAGCAGCATCGACAGGGACTACGAGCAGTACTTC

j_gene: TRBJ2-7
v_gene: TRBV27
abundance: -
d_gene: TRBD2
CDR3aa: CASSLGRGDYEQYF
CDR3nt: TGTGCCAGCAGTTTGGGGCGGGGGGACTACGAGCAGTACTTC

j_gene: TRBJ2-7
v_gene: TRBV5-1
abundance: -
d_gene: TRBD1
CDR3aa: CASSQGQGAHEQYF
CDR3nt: TGCGCCAGCAGCCAGGGACAGGGGGCTCACGAGCAGTACTTC

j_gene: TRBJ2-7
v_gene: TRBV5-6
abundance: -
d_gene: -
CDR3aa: CASSTDLHPDEQYF
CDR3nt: TGTGCCAGCAGCACCGACCTCCACCCGGACGAGCAGTACTTC

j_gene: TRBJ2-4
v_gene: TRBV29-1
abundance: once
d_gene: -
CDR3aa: CSVEEGAADIQYF
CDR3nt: TGCAGCGTTGAGGAGGGGGCTGCGGACATTCAGTACTTC